The rows below give T cell receptor beta chains drawn from one sample of a study of cytomegalovirus exposure and HLA in healthy donors. Sequencing was performed with immunoSEQ multiplex PCR; in TCRdb, only in-frame clones are kept and a portion is missing. The sample carries around 150,000 clones, 82% recorded once. The sample consisted of PBMCs. The receptors here all came from a girl aged 2-10 years in good health and CMV-seropositive. CDR3s include the opening cysteine and the closing phenylalanine or tryptophan. A D gene is named only where the DNA matches it firmly. Where a row states a size, it is once, few, many or the class of an expanded clone; other rows omit it.

13	TRBV4-1	NA	few	TRBJ2-5	CASSQVEGETQYF	TGCGCCAGCAGCCAAGTAGAGGGAGAGACCCAGTACTTC
13	TRBV19	NA	NA	TRBJ1-1	CASSTGWNTEAFF	TGTGCCAGTAGTACAGGGTGGAACACTGAAGCTTTCTTT
16	TRBV29-1	TRBD1	once	TRBJ1-2	CSVDEAGGQGEDGYTF	TGCAGCGTTGACGAAGCCGGGGGACAGGGAGAAGATGGCTACACCTTC
14	TRBV28	TRBD2	NA	TRBJ2-5	CASILRGEVETQYF	TGTGCCAGCATCCTACGGGGGGAAGTAGAGACCCAGTACTTC
16	TRBV27	TRBD2	once	TRBJ2-3	CASSARLAGYTDTQYF	TGTGCCAGCAGTGCACGACTAGCGGGTTACACAGATACGCAGTATTTT
18	TRBV28	NA	few	TRBJ2-7	CASSLSLTLHGGSYEQYF	TGTGCCAGCAGTTTATCGCTCACCCTTCATGGAGGCTCCTACGAGCAGTACTTC
17	TRBV7-3	TRBD2	NA	TRBJ2-1	CASSLSTGTSRYNEQFF	TGTGCCAGCAGCTTAAGTACCGGGACTAGCCGGTACAATGAGCAGTTCTTC
14	TRBV5-1	NA	NA	TRBJ2-1	CASRRPSSYNEQFF	TGCGCCAGCAGGCGGCCCAGCTCCTACAATGAGCAGTTCTTC
15	TRBV5-1	TRBD1	NA	TRBJ2-7	CASSLGQGVLYEQYF	TGCGCCAGCAGCTTGGGCCAGGGGGTTCTCTACGAGCAGTACTTC
17	TRBV5-8	NA	NA	TRBJ1-2	CASTLARGGNLNYGYTF	TGTGCCAGCACCTTGGCGAGGGGGGGGAATCTGAACTATGGCTACACCTTC
14	TRBV5-1	NA	NA	TRBJ2-3	CASSLGTSSDTQYF	TGCGCCAGCAGCTTGGGGACTTCATCAGATACGCAGTATTTT
13	TRBV19	NA	NA	TRBJ2-2	CASSISTYGELFF	TGTGCCAGTAGTATCTCGACTTACGGGGAGCTGTTTTTT
16	TRBV5-4	TRBD2	NA	TRBJ2-3	CASSLARASGSDTQYF	TGTGCCAGCAGCTTGGCCCGGGCAAGCGGGAGTGATACGCAGTATTTT
13	TRBV19	NA	NA	TRBJ1-1	CASSIAPQYKAFF	TGTGCCAGTAGTATCGCCCCCCAGTACAAAGCTTTCTTT
15	TRBV6-1	NA	NA	TRBJ2-1	CASSEGSGSYNEQFF	TGTGCCAGCAGTGAAGGTAGCGGCTCCTACAATGAGCAGTTCTTC
15	TRBV2	NA	once	TRBJ2-7	CASSENPPGGTEQYF	TGTGCCAGCAGTGAAAACCCCCCAGGGGGGACGGAGCAGTACTTC
15	TRBV7-6	TRBD1	NA	TRBJ1-1	CASSLGAGGYTEAFF	TGTGCCAGCAGCTTAGGAGCAGGGGGCTACACTGAAGCTTTCTTT
15	TRBV4-1	TRBD1	NA	TRBJ2-4	CASSRSDRAKNIQYF	TGCGCCAGCAGCCGATCGGACAGGGCCAAAAACATTCAGTACTTC